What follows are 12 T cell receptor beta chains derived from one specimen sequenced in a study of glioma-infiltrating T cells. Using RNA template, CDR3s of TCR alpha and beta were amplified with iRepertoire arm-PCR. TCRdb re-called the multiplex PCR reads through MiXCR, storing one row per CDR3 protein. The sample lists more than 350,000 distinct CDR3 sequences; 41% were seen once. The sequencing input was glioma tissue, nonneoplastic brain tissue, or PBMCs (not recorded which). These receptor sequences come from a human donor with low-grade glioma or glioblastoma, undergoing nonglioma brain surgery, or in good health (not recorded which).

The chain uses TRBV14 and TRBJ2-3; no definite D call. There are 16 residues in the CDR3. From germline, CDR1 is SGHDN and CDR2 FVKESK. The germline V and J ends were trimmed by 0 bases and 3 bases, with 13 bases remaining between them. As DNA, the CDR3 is TGTGCCAGCAGCCAAGAACGAAAAAGGGTGACAGATACGCAGTATTTT. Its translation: CASSQERKRVTDTQYF.

The CDR3 protein is CATSSRVHGYTF. The CDR3 DNA reads TGTGCCACCAGCAGCAGGGTTCATGGCTACACCTTC. The genes are TRBV15 and TRBJ1-2; D is perhaps TRBD1 (5 bases). Trimming took off 3 bases at V and 6 bases at J, with 8 bases between the two ends. Looked up from germline, CDR1 is LNHNV and CDR2 is YYDKDF (reference sequence). This CDR3 has 12 amino acids.

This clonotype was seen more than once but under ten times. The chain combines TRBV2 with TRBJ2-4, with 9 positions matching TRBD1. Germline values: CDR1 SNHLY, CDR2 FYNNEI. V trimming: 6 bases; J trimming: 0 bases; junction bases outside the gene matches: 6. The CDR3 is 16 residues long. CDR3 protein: CASSPGTGLAKNIQYF. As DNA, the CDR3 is TGTGCCAGCAGCCCAGGGACAGGGCTAGCCAAAAACATTCAGTACTTC.

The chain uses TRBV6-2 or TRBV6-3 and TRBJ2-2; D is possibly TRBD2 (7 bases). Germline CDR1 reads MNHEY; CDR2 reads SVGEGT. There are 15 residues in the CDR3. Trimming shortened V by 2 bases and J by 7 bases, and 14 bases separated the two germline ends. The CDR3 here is CASSYRTRQVGELFF. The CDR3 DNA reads TGTGCCAGCAGTTACCGGACTAGACAGGTCGGGGAGCTGTTTTTT.

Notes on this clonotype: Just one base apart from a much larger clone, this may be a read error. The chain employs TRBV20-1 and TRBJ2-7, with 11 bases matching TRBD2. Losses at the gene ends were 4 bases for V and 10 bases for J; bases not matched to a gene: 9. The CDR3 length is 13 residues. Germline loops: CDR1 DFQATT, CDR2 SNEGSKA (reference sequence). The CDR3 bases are TGCAGTGCTACCGGACTAGCGGGTTGGGGACAGTACTTC. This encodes CSATGLAGWGQYF.

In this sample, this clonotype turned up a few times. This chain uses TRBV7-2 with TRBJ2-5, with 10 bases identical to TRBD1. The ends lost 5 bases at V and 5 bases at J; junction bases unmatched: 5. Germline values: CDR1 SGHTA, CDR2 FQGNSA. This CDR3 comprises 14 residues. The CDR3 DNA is TGTGCCAGCAGCCTTGACAGGGGGCCGGAGACCCAGTACTTC. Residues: CASSLDRGPETQYF.

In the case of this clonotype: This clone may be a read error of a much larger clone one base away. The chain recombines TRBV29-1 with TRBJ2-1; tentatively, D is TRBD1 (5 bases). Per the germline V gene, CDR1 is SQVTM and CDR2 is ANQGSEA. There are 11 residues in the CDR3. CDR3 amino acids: CSVGQIGEQSF. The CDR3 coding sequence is TGCAGCGTTGGACAGATCGGTGAGCAGTCCTTC.

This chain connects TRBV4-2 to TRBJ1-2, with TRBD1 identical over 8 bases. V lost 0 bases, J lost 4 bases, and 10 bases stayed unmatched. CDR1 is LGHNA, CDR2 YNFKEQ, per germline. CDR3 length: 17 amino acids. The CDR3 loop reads CASSQEGSGGFFYGYTF. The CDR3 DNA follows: TGTGCCAGCAGCCAAGAAGGCTCAGGGGGCTTCTTCTATGGCTACACCTTC.

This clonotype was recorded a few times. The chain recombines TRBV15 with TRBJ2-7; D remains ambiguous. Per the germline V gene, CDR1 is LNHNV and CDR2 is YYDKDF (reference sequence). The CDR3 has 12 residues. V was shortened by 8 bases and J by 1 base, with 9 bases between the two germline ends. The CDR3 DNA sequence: TGTGCCACCCGAAGCGATTCCTACGAGCAGTACTTC. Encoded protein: CATRSDSYEQYF.

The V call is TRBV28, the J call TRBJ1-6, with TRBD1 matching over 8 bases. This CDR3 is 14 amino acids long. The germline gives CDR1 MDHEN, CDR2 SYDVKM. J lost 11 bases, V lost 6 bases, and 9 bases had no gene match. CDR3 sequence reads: CASRPGTGGTPLHF. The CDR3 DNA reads TGTGCCAGCAGGCCCGGGACAGGTGGTACACCCCTCCACTTT.

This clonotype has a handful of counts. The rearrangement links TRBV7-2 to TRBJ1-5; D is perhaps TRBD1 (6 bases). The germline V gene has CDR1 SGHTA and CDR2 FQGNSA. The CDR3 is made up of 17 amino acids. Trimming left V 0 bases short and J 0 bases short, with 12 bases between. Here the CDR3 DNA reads TGTGCCAGCAGCTTAGCACCCAGGGGCTATAGCAATCAGCCCCAGCATTTT. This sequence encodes CASSLAPRGYSNQPQHF.

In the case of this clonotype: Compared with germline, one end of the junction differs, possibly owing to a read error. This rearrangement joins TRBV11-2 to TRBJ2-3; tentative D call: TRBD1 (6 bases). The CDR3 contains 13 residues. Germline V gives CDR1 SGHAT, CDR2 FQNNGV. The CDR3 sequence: CASSLEGEGTQYF. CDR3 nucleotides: TGTGCCAGCAGCCTAGAGGGGGAAGGTACGCAGTATTTT.